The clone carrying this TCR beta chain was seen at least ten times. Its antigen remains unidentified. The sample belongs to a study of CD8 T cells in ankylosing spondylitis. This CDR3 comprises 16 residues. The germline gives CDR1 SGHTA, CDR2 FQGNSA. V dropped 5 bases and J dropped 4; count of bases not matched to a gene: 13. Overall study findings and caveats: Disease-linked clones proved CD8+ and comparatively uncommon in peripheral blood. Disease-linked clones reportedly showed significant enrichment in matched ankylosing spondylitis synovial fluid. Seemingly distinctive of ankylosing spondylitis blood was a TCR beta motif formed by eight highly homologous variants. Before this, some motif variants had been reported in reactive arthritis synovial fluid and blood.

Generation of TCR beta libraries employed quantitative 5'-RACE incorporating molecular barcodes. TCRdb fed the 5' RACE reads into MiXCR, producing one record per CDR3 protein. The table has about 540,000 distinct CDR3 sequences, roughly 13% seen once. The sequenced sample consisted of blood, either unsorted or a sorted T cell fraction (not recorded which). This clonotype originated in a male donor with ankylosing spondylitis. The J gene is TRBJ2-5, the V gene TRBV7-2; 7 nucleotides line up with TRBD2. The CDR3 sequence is CASSDTTSAGGETQYF. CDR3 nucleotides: TGTGCCAGCAGCGATACTACTAGCGCCGGGGGAGAGACCCAGTACTTC.